A single sample is the source of the 16 T cell receptor beta chains below, sequenced in a study of cytomegalovirus exposure and HLA in healthy donors. PCR employed 60 Vbeta and 13 Jbeta primers. Clones were read by immunoSEQ multiplex PCR, and TCRdb kept only the in-frame ones, dropping some. The profile covers about 250,000 clones, with about 80% appearing a single time and about 0.28% taken by the ten largest. The specimen sequenced was PBMCs. The receptors come from a girl aged 2-10 years in good health and CMV-seronegative.

The V and J genes are TRBV28 and TRBJ2-6; TRBD1 agrees at 8 bases. The germline V gene has CDR1 MDHEN and CDR2 SYDVKM. The CDR3 covers 13 residues. V gave up 11 bases and J gave up 1 base; unmatched junction bases: 1. CDR3 bases: TGTGCCGGACAGGGTTCTGGGGCCAACGTCCTGACTTTC. Amino acid sequence: CAGQGSGANVLTF.

This rearrangement joins TRBV4-2 to TRBJ1-5; D gene uncertain. Trimming stripped 1 base from V and 6 bases from J, with 10 bases between. This CDR3 contains 14 residues. The germline V gene encodes CDR1 LGHNA and CDR2 YNFKEQ. The CDR3 region has the DNA TGTGCCAGCAGCCAAGTCTCCGTAGTTCAGCCCCAGCATTTT. Protein sequence: CASSQVSVVQPQHF.

The chain employs TRBV7-8 and TRBJ1-5, with 7 bases matching TRBD1. After removal of 0 bases from V and 2 bases from J, the junction contained 4 bases not matched to a gene. The CDR3 extends over 16 amino acids. Germline V gene data show CDR1 as SGHVS and CDR2 as FQNEAQ. The CDR3 protein is CASSLAGTAGNQPQHF. The CDR3 coding sequence is TGTGCCAGCAGCTTAGCTGGGACAGCGGGCAATCAGCCCCAGCATTTT.

V is TRBV6-1 and J is TRBJ2-3; D is uncertain. The germline V gene has CDR1 MNHNS and CDR2 SASEGT. Trimming took off 8 bases at V and 0 bases at J, with 12 bases between the two ends. The CDR3 contains 14 residues. Here the CDR3 reads CASGRVASTDTQYF. The CDR3, as DNA: TGTGCCAGCGGCCGGGTTGCGAGCACAGATACGCAGTATTTT.

Of note for this clone: The sample has other DNA sequences that encode this CDR3 too. The chain recombines TRBV28 with TRBJ2-5; possible D gene TRBD2, 5 bases. The CDR3 is 13 amino acids. CDR1 and CDR2 from the germline V gene are MDHEN and SYDVKM. V lost 5 bases to trimming and J lost 1 base, with 8 bases between them. The CDR3 here is CASSLGGQETQYF. CDR3 DNA sequence: TGTGCCAGCAGTCTCGGAGGCCAAGAGACCCAGTACTTC.

This clone was found a few times. V usage is TRBV28 and J usage is TRBJ1-6, with D uncertain. V was cut by 6 bases and J by 7 bases, with 13 bases left in between. From germline, CDR1 is MDHEN and CDR2 SYDVKM. CDR3 length: 14 residues. CDR3 coding DNA: TGTGCCAGCAGCTCTGAAGGACTAAATTCACCCCTCCACTTT. It translates to CASSSEGLNSPLHF.

This sequence joins TRBV5-6 and TRBJ1-2; D is ambiguous. Germline loops: CDR1 SGHDT, CDR2 YYEEEE. With 2 bases removed from V and 4 bases from J, the gap between germline ends came to 9 bases. This CDR3 is 13 amino acids long. CDR3 protein: CASSFLGPYGYTF. The DNA of the CDR3 is TGTGCCAGCAGCTTCCTGGGCCCCTATGGCTACACCTTC.

The chain has TRBV27 and TRBJ2-7; D possibly corresponds to TRBD2 (5 bases). V gave up 4 bases and J gave up 0 bases, with 10 bases separating them. CDR1 and CDR2 from the germline V gene are MNHEY and SMNVEV (reference sequence). The CDR3 is made up of 14 amino acids. This chain's CDR3 is CASSYRGLSYEQYF. CDR3 nucleotide sequence: TGTGCCAGCAGTTACCGAGGACTCTCCTACGAGCAGTACTTC.

V is TRBV6-4 and J is TRBJ2-3, with D possibly TRBD2 on 5 matching bases. Per the germline V gene, CDR1 is MRHNA and CDR2 is SNTAGT. The CDR3 has 13 amino acids. V was trimmed by 2 bases and J by 6 bases, leaving 9 bases between them. CDR3 region: CASSDGEIDTQYF. For the CDR3, the DNA is TGTGCCAGCAGTGACGGGGAGATTGATACGCAGTATTTT.

In the case of this clone: The identical CDR3 is also encoded by other nucleotide sequences in the sample. The chain combines TRBV20-1 with TRBJ1-1; unclear D gene. V was cut by 6 bases and J by 2 bases, with 7 bases left in between. Germline V gives CDR1 DFQATT, CDR2 SNEGSKA (reference sequence). The CDR3 covers 11 residues. CDR3 sequence: CSALLNTEAFF. Written as DNA, the CDR3 is TGCAGTGCCCTCCTTAACACTGAAGCTTTCTTT.

The chain is built from TRBV10-3 and TRBJ2-7; 9 bases are a match to TRBD1. The CDR3 is 15 residues long. Germline CDR1 is ENHRY and CDR2 is SYGVKD. V lost 4 bases to trimming and J lost 6 bases; unmatched junction nucleotides: 10. In DNA, the CDR3 is TGTGCCATCAGTGTAGGGACAGGGAGAGGATCCGAGCAGTACTTC. Translated: CAISVGTGRGSEQYF.

The chain joins TRBV11-1 to TRBJ1-5; D uncertain. In germline, CDR1 is SGHAT, CDR2 FQDESV (reference sequence). V lost 5 bases and J lost 6, with 8 bases in between. The CDR3 is 12 amino acids. CDR3 DNA sequence: TGTGCCAGCAGCACCAGAGGTCAGCCCCAGCATTTT. Its protein product is CASSTRGQPQHF.

The chain combines TRBV5-1 with TRBJ2-7; D unclear. The CDR3 sequence is 10 residues long. Germline V CDR1 and CDR2: SGHRS, YFSETQ. The V and J ends lost 8 bases and 4 bases respectively, with 7 bases between them. The CDR3 nucleotides read TGCGCCAGGACAAGATACGAGCAGTACTTC. This encodes CARTRYEQYF.

The chain links TRBV4-2 to TRBJ2-2; possible D gene TRBD2, 7 bases. Germline assignment: CDR1 LGHNA and CDR2 YNFKEQ. Trimming stripped 3 bases from V and 7 bases from J, with 21 bases between. The CDR3 covers 17 residues. The CDR3 sequence is CASSHSGGPKGNGELFF. The DNA for the CDR3 is TGTGCCAGCAGCCATTCGGGGGGCCCTAAGGGGAACGGGGAGCTGTTTTTT.

This clone turned up a few times. This chain links TRBV5-4 with TRBJ1-4; TRBD1 might be the D (5 bases). The CDR3 loop spans 14 amino acids. Germline lookup yields CDR1 SGHNT and CDR2 YYREEE (reference sequence). V dropped 4 bases and J dropped 5 bases, with 12 bases sitting between them. The CDR3 loop is CASSLTGGNEKLFF. In DNA form, the CDR3 reads TGTGCCAGCAGCCTTACCGGGGGAAATGAAAAACTGTTTTTT. The whole variable domain, remainder taken from reference TRBV5-4 and TRBJ1-4, is ETGVTQSPTHLIKTRGQQVTLRCSSQSGHNTVSWYQQALGQGPQFIFQYYREEENGRGNFPPRFSGLQFPNYSSELNVNALELDDSALYLCASSLTGGNEKLFFGSGTQLSVL.

This chain joins TRBV6-6 and TRBJ2-3, with D maybe TRBD1 (5 bases). The germline V gene encodes CDR1 MNHNY and CDR2 SVGAGI (reference sequence). Trimming removed 2 bases at V and 0 bases at J, with 9 bases between. The CDR3 spans 15 residues. DNA of the CDR3: TGTGCCAGCAGTTACCTAGACAGTAGCACAGATACGCAGTATTTT. Translated: CASSYLDSSTDTQYF.